The 21 T cell receptor beta chains listed next were all sequenced from one sample in a study of OX40 agonist ivuxolimab in advanced cancers. The library was built by means of the immunoSEQ multiplex PCR assay. TCRdb holds this immuneACCESS table with in-frame rearrangements only. Some clones are missing; in checked studies, unresolved V genes explain under half, and the rest has no known cause. The table for this sample lists about 21,000 clones; approximately 83% of them were counted only once. The ten largest clonotypes hold around 17% of the sample. The sequencing used CD4+ or CD8+ T cells sorted from blood, collected in a trial of the OX40 agonist ivuxolimab. The receptors come from an adult with an advanced solid tumor such as melanoma, head and neck, liver or kidney cancer.

The rearrangement uses TRBV9 and TRBJ2-1; 9 bases align to TRBD2. The ends lost 4 bases at V and 4 bases at J; junction bases unmatched: 12. The germline gives CDR1 SGDLS, CDR2 YYNGEE. This CDR3 is built from 17 residues. This CDR3 reads CASSTRTRAGGYNEQFF. The CDR3 region has the DNA TGTGCCAGCAGCACCCGGACTCGAGCGGGGGGTTACAATGAGCAGTTCTTC.

V gene TRBV6-5 combines with J gene TRBJ2-7, with D possibly being TRBD2 (5 bases). Germline V gene sequence: CDR1 MNHEY, CDR2 SVGAGI. The V end was cut by 0 bases, the J end by 0 bases, with 9 bases between. The length of the CDR3 is 15 residues. CDR3: CASSYSSLGSYEQYF. The CDR3 DNA sequence: TGTGCCAGCAGTTACTCTTCACTAGGCTCCTACGAGCAGTACTTC.

This clone has a handful of counts. This chain joins TRBV10-3 and TRBJ1-5; D ambiguous. Trimming took 2 bases from V and 4 from J, leaving 6 bases between them. There are 13 residues in the CDR3. Per germline, CDR1 ENHRY and CDR2 SYGVKD. Written as DNA, the CDR3 is TGTGCCATCAGTGAGCCCGGAAATCAGCCCCAGCATTTT. It translates to CAISEPGNQPQHF.

The J gene is TRBJ2-7, the V gene TRBV20-1, with D unresolved. Germline CDR1 is DFQATT and CDR2 is SNEGSKA (reference sequence). The length of the CDR3 is 10 residues. The germline V and J ends were trimmed by 3 bases and 3 bases, with 3 bases remaining between them. This chain's CDR3 is CSARFYEQYF. The CDR3 DNA sequence: TGCAGTGCTAGGTTCTACGAGCAGTACTTC.

This clone was seen a single time. The chain has TRBV6-6 and TRBJ1-1, with D possibly TRBD1 on 5 matching bases. The V gene's germline CDR1 is MNHNY and CDR2 SVGAGI (reference sequence). This CDR3 region has 14 residues. V was clipped by 2 bases and J by 2 bases, with 9 bases between them. The CDR3 DNA sequence: TGTGCCAGCAGTTACGACAGCCTAAACACTGAAGCTTTCTTT. Residues: CASSYDSLNTEAFF.

This CDR3 is CASSLGVGSYEQYF. In DNA, the CDR3 is TGCGCCAGCAGCTTGGGCGTGGGATCCTACGAGCAGTACTTC. The gene calls are TRBV5-1 and TRBJ2-7, with D hard to call. V shed 0 bases and J shed 1 base, with 8 bases lying between them. The CDR3 sequence is 14 residues long. Germline CDR1 is SGHRS and CDR2 is YFSETQ.

This chain links TRBV10-2 with TRBJ2-3; 12 positions agree with TRBD2. V shed 4 bases and J 6 bases; nucleotides not matched to a gene: 20. This CDR3 is built from 20 residues. CDR1 is WSHSY, CDR2 SAAADI, per germline. The CDR3 region has the DNA TGCGCCAGCAGTGTACCTGTTCTAGCGGGAGGGCCGAGAACCCGGGATACGCAGTATTTT. Translating gives CASSVPVLAGGPRTRDTQYF.

This clone was picked up a small number of times. The chain carries TRBV7-9 and TRBJ2-5; 10 bases map to TRBD2. The CDR3 consists of 13 residues. Germline CDR1 SEHNR, CDR2 FQNEAQ (reference sequence). The J segment lost 13 bases and the V segment lost 2 bases, leaving 7 bases of the junction unmatched. CDR3 region: CASSLSLAGDPYF. The CDR3 bases are TGTGCCAGCAGCTTATCGCTAGCGGGGGACCCGTACTTC.

V gene TRBV7-9 combines with J gene TRBJ1-2; tentative D call: TRBD1 (5 bases). The V end was cut by 3 bases, the J end by 7 bases, with 18 bases between. CDR3 length equals 15 residues. Germline V gene lookup returns CDR1 SEHNR and CDR2 FQNEAQ (reference sequence). The CDR3 loop is CASSLVGRVDGGYTF. The CDR3 DNA is TGTGCCAGCAGCTTGGTTGGCAGGGTAGACGGTGGCTACACCTTC.

This rearrangement joins TRBV6-5 to TRBJ1-6, with 10 bases aligning to TRBD1. Germline CDR1 reads MNHEY; CDR2 reads SVGAGI. V was clipped by 6 bases and J by 6 bases; unmatched bases: 5. The CDR3 sequence is 15 residues long. The CDR3 loop is CASSPDRGINSPLHF. The CDR3 DNA is TGTGCCAGCAGCCCGGACAGGGGGATTAATTCACCCCTCCACTTT.

The V and J genes are TRBV27 and TRBJ1-1; D is undetermined. CDR1 and CDR2 (germline): MNHEY, SMNVEV (reference sequence). The CDR3 runs 17 residues. Trimming removed 3 bases from V and 1 base from J, with 18 bases in between. This CDR3 reads CASSFGASWLRNTEAFF. The CDR3 nucleotides read TGTGCCAGCAGTTTCGGAGCGTCTTGGCTGAGGAACACTGAAGCTTTCTTT.

This sequence joins TRBV5-5 and TRBJ2-5; 7 bases are shared with TRBD1. Germline lookup yields CDR1 SGHKS and CDR2 YYEKEE (reference sequence). CDR3 length: 17 residues. The J segment lost 4 bases and the V segment lost 4 bases, leaving 16 bases of the junction unmatched. The DNA for the CDR3 is TGTGCCAGCAGCCCAGTGTGGGGGAGACAGGGTGGAGAGACCCAGTACTTC. This codes for CASSPVWGRQGGETQYF.

The chain recombines TRBV9 with TRBJ2-1, with 8 bases that match TRBD2. Germline CDR1 is SGDLS and CDR2 is YYNGEE. After removal of 3 bases from V and 4 bases from J, the junction contained 15 bases not matched to a gene. CDR3 size: 18 residues. CDR3 DNA: TGTGCCAGCAGCGCGCGAAAAACCGGGACTAGTGCATACAATGAGCAGTTCTTC. Amino acid sequence: CASSARKTGTSAYNEQFF.

This clone was seen more than once but under ten times. This rearrangement joins TRBV6-5 to TRBJ2-2; 10 positions agree with TRBD2. Germline V gives CDR1 MNHEY, CDR2 SVGAGI. The CDR3 covers 15 residues. V trimming: 6 bases; J trimming: 1 base; junction bases outside the gene matches: 2. The CDR3 DNA reads as TGTGCCAGCAGGCCTAGCGGGGGGAACACCGGGGAGCTGTTTTTT. Protein sequence: CASRPSGGNTGELFF.

The V and J genes are TRBV5-1 and TRBJ2-2; D is uncertain. The V and J ends lost 0 bases and 3 bases respectively, with 6 bases between them. CDR3 length: 14 residues. Germline loops: CDR1 SGHRS, CDR2 YFSETQ. The CDR3 here is CASSLGSDTGELFF. The CDR3, as DNA: TGCGCCAGCAGCTTGGGCTCCGACACCGGGGAGCTGTTTTTT.

This chain links TRBV7-9 with TRBJ2-3; the match to TRBD1 covers 9 bases. V shed 5 bases and J 4 bases; nucleotides not matched to a gene: 7. The CDR3 contains 15 residues. Germline V gene data show CDR1 as SEHNR and CDR2 as FQNEAQ (reference sequence). The CDR3 bases are TGTGCCAGCAGCCCGGGACAGGGTGCGGCAGATACGCAGTATTTT. Encoded protein: CASSPGQGAADTQYF.

This rearrangement joins TRBV29-1 to TRBJ2-7; possibly TRBD2 for D (6 bases). Trimming shortened V by 1 base and J by 0 bases, and 10 bases separated the two germline ends. CDR1 is SQVTM and CDR2 is ANQGSEA in the germline V gene. CDR3 length: 14 amino acids. This CDR3 reads CSVEGGAGSYEQYF. The CDR3 DNA is TGCAGCGTTGAAGGCGGGGCCGGCTCCTACGAGCAGTACTTC.

The chain employs TRBV7-9 and TRBJ2-4; TRBD2 aligns across 7 bases. V shed 6 bases, J shed 8 bases, and the junction held 13 bases outside the gene matches. The CDR3 extends over 15 amino acids. Germline CDR1 SEHNR, CDR2 FQNEAQ (reference sequence). The DNA for the CDR3 is TGTGCCAGCAGGCCCCTCGGGGAGGGGAACGACATTCAGTACTTC. This encodes CASRPLGEGNDIQYF. Supplemented by reference TRBV7-9 and TRBJ2-4, the full variable domain reads DTGVSQNPRHKITKRGQNVTFRCDPISEHNRLYWYRQTLGQGPEFLTYFQNEAQLEKSRLLSDRFSAERPKGSFSTLEIQRTEQGDSAMYLCASRPLGEGNDIQYFGAGTRLSVL.

The chain links TRBV9 to TRBJ2-2, with D maybe TRBD1 (6 bases). The CDR3 contains 18 residues. Between the trimmed V and J ends, which lost 4 bases and 1 base, there was a span of 20 bases. Looked up from germline, CDR1 is SGDLS and CDR2 is YYNGEE. Here the CDR3 DNA reads TGTGCCAGCAGCAGAATACGCTCGGGACACCTGAACACCGGGGAGCTGTTTTTT. It specifies CASSRIRSGHLNTGELFF.

CDR3 bases: TGTGCCAGCAGATTGGACAGAAATAATGAAAAACTGTTTTTT. Its protein product is CASRLDRNNEKLFF. The J gene is TRBJ1-4, the V gene TRBV6-1; a weak D match, TRBD1 (6 bases). The V gene's germline CDR1 is MNHNS and CDR2 SASEGT. CDR3 length: 14 residues. V was cut by 6 bases and J by 4 bases, with 12 bases left in between.

V is TRBV7-3 and J is TRBJ2-3, with 13 bases fitting TRBD2. The CDR3 is made up of 16 amino acids. V shed 5 bases, J shed 3 bases, and the junction held 5 bases outside the gene matches. Per the germline V gene, CDR1 is SGHTA and CDR2 is FQGTGA. The CDR3 reads CASSPTSGGATDTQYF. CDR3 sequence (DNA): TGTGCCAGCAGCCCAACTAGCGGGGGGGCAACAGATACGCAGTATTTT.